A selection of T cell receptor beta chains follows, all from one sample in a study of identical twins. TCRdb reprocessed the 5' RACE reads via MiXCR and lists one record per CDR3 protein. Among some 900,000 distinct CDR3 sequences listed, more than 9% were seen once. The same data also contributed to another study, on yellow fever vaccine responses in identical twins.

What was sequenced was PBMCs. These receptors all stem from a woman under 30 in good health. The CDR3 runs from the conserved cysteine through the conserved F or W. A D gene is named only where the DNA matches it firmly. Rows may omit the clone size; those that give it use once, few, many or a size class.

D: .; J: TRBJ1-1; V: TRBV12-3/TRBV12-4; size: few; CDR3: CASSPRNFGRDTEAFF; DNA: TGTGCCAGCAGTCCGCGCAACTTCGGCCGGGACACTGAAGCTTTCTTT
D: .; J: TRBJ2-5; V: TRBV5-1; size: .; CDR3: CASSYSGTPQETQYF; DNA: TGCGCCAGCAGCTACTCCGGGACACCCCAAGAGACCCAGTACTTC
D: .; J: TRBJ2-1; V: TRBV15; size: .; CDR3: CATSRELGGLSYNEQFF; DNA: TGTGCCACCAGCAGGGAGCTCGGGGGGCTCAGCTACAATGAGCAGTTCTTC
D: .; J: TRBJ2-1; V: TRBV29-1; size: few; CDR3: CSVEAGLHSDEQFF; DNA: TGCAGCGTTGAAGCGGGACTCCACAGCGATGAGCAGTTCTTC
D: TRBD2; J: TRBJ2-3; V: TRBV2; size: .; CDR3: CASSLKAGEVSDTQYF; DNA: TGTGCCAGCAGTTTGAAGGCGGGGGAAGTGTCAGATACGCAGTATTTT
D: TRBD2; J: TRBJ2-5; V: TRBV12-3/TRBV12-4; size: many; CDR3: CASSLRRGVGETQYF; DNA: TGTGCCAGCAGTTTACGGCGGGGGGTCGGAGAGACCCAGTACTTC
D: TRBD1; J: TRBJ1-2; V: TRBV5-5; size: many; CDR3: CASSLSGGRANYGYTF; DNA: TGTGCCAGCAGCCTGTCAGGGGGTAGAGCTAACTATGGCTACACCTTC
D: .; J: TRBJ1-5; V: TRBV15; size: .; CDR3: CATSRDLAVGNQPQHF; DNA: TGTGCCACCAGCAGAGATCTCGCCGTGGGCAATCAGCCCCAGCATTTT
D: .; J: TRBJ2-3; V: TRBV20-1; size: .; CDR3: CSARFISGSDTQYF; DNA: TGCAGTGCTAGATTCATTTCAGGGTCAGATACGCAGTATTTT
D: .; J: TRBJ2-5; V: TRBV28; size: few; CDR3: CASSLSGYLEETQYF; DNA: TGTGCCAGCAGTTTATCGGGGTACTTGGAAGAGACCCAGTACTTC
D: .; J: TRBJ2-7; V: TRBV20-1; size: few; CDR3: CSACRDSSYEQYF; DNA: TGCAGTGCTTGTCGGGACTCTTCCTACGAGCAGTACTTC
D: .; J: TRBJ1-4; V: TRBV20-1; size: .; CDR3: CSARDNSNEKLFF; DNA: TGCAGTGCTAGAGATAACTCTAATGAAAAACTGTTTTTT
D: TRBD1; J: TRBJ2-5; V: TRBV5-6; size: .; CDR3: CASSLTGTGGEETQYF; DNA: TGTGCCAGCAGCTTGACCGGGACAGGGGGCGAGGAGACCCAGTACTTC
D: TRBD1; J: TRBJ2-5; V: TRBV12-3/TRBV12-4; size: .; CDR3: CASSLIPGQGGETQYF; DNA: TGTGCCAGCAGTCTGATTCCGGGACAGGGGGGGGAGACCCAGTACTTC
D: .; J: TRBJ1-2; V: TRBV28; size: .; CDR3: CASTRGNGYTF; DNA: TGTGCCAGCACTCGCGGGAATGGCTACACCTTC
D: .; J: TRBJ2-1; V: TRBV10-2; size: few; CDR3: CASVNTFRLSYNEQFF; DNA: TGCGCCAGCGTAAACACCTTTAGGCTCTCCTACAATGAGCAGTTCTTC